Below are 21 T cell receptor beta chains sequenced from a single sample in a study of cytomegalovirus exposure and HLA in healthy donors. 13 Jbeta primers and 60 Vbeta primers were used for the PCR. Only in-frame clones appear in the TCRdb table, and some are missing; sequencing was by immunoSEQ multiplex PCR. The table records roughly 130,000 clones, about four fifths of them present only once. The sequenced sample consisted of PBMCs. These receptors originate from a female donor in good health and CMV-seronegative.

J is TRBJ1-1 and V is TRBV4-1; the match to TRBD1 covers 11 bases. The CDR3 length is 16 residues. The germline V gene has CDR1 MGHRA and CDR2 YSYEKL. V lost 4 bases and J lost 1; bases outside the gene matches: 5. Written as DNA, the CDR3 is TGCGCCAGCAGCCCCGGGACAGGGGGTCGGAACACTGAAGCTTTCTTT. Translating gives CASSPGTGGRNTEAFF.

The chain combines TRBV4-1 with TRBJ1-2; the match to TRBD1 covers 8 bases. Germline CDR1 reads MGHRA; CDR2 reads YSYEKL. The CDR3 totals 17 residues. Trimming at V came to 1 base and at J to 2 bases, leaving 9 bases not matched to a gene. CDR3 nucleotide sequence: TGCGCCAGCAGCCAAGTCGGACCACACAGGGGGAACTATGGCTACACCTTC. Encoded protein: CASSQVGPHRGNYGYTF.

The CDR3 here is CASRTANNEKLFF. The CDR3, as DNA: TGTGCCAGTAGGACAGCGAATAATGAAAAACTGTTTTTT. V gene TRBV19 combines with J gene TRBJ1-4; D possibly corresponds to TRBD1 (5 bases). The V and J ends lost 6 bases and 4 bases respectively, with 9 bases between them. Germline CDR1 and CDR2: LNHDA and SQIVND (reference sequence). The CDR3 spans 13 residues.

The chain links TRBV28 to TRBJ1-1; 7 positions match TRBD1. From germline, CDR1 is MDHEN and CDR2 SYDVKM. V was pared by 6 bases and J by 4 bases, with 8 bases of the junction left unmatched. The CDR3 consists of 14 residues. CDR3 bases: TGTGCCAGCAGACTGACAGGGTTGGGCACTGAAGCTTTCTTT. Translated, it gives CASRLTGLGTEAFF.

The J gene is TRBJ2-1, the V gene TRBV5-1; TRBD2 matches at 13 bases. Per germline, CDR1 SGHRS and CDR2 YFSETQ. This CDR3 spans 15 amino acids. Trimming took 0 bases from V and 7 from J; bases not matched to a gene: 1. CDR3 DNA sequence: TGCGCCAGCAGCTTGGGACTAGCGGGAGGTAATGAGCAGTTCTTC. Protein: CASSLGLAGGNEQFF. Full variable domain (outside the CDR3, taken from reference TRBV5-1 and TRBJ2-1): KAGVTQTPRYLIKTRGQQVTLSCSPISGHRSVSWYQQTPGQGLQFLFEYFSETQRNKGNFPGRFSGRQFSNSRSEMNVSTLELGDSALYLCASSLGLAGGNEQFFGPGTRLTVL.

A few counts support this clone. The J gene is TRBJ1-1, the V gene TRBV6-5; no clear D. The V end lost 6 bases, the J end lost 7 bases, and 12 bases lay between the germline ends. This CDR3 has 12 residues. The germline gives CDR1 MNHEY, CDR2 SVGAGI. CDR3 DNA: TGTGCCAGCAGCACGAATCGCGGTGAAGCTTTCTTT. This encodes CASSTNRGEAFF.

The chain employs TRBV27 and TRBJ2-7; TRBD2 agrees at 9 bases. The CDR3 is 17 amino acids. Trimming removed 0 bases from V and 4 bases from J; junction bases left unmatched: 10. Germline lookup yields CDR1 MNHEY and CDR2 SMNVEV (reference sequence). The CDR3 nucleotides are TGTGCCAGCAGTTTATCGTGGAAAGCGGGGGGAACGTACGAGCAGTACTTC. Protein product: CASSLSWKAGGTYEQYF.

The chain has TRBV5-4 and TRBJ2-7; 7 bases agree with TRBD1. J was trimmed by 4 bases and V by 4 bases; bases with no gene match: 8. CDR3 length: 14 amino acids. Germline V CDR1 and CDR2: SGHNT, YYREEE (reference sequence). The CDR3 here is CASSAYRGSYEQYF. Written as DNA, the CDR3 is TGTGCCAGCAGCGCATACAGGGGTTCGTACGAGCAGTACTTC. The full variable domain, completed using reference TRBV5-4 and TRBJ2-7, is ETGVTQSPTHLIKTRGQQVTLRCSSQSGHNTVSWYQQALGQGPQFIFQYYREEENGRGNFPPRFSGLQFPNYSSELNVNALELDDSALYLCASSAYRGSYEQYFGPGTRLTVT.

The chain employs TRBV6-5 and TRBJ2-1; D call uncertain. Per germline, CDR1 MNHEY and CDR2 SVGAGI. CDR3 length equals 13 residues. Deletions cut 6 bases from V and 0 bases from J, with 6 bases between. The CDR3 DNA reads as TGTGCCAGCAGGACAAGCTCCTACAATGAGCAGTTCTTC. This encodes CASRTSSYNEQFF.

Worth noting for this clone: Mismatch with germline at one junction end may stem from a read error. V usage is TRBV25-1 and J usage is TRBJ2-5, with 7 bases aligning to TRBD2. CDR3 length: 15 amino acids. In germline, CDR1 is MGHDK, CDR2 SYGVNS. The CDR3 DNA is TGTGCCAGCAATGAACCTTTAGCGGGTCAAGAGACCCAGTACTTC. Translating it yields CASNEPLAGQETQYF. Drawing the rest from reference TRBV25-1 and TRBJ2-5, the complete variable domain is EADIYQTPRYLVIGTGKKITLECSQTMGHDKMYWYQQDPGMELHLIHYSYGVNSTEKGDLSSESTVSRIRTEHFPLTLESARPSHTSQYLCASNEPLAGQETQYFGPGTRLLVL.

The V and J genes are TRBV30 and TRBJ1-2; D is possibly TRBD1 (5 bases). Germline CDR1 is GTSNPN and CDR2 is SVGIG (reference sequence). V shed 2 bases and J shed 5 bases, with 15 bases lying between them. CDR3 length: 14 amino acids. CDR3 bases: TGTGCCTGGAGTTATGCGCGGGACTCATATGGCTACACCTTC. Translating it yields CAWSYARDSYGYTF.

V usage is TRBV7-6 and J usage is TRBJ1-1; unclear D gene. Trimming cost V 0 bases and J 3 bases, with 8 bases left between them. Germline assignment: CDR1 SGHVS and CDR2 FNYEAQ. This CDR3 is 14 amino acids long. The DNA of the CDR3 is TGTGCCAGCAGCTTAGCGCCAGGTGACACTGAAGCTTTCTTT. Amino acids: CASSLAPGDTEAFF.

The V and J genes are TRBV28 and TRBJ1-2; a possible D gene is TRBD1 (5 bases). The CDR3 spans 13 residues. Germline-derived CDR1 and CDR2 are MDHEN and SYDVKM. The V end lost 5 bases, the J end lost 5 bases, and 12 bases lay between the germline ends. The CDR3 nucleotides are TGTGCCAGCAGTAACACAGGATTTTATGGCTACACCTTC. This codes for CASSNTGFYGYTF.

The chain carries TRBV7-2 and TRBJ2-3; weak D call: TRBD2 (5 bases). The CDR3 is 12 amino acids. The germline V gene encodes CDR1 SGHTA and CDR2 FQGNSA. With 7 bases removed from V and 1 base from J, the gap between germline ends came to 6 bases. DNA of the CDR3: TGTGCCAGCACAGCGGGCACAGATACGCAGTATTTT. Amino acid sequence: CASTAGTDTQYF.

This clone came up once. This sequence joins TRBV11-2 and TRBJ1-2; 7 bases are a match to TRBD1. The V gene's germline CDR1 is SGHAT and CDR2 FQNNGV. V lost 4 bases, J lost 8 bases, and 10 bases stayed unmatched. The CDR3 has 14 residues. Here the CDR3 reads CASSSGTAWGGYTF. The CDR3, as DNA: TGTGCCAGCAGCTCAGGGACAGCTTGGGGGGGCTACACCTTC. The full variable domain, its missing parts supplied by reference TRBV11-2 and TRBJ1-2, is EAGVAQSPRYKIIEKRQSVAFWCNPISGHATLYWYQQILGQGPKLLIQFQNNGVVDDSQLPKDRFSAERLKGVDSTLKIQPAKLEDSAVYLCASSSGTAWGGYTFGSGTRLTVV.

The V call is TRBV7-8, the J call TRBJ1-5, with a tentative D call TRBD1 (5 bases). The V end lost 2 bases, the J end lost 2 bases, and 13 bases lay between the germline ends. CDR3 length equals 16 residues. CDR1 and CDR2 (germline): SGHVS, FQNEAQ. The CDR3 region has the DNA TGTGCCAGCAGCTTATCTCGGCAGGGCGGCAATCAGCCCCAGCATTTT. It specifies CASSLSRQGGNQPQHF. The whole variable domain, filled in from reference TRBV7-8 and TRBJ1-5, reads GAGVSQSPRYKVAKRGQDVALRCDPISGHVSLFWYQQALGQGPEFLTYFQNEAQLDKSGLPSDRFFAERPEGSVSTLKIQRTQQEDSAVYLCASSLSRQGGNQPQHFGDGTRLSIL.

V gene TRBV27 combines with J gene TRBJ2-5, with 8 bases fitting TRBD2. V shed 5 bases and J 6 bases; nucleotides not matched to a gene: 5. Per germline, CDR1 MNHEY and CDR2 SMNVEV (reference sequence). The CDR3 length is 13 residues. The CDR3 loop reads CASSLGGVQTQYF. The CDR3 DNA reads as TGTGCCAGCAGTCTCGGGGGGGTTCAGACCCAGTACTTC.

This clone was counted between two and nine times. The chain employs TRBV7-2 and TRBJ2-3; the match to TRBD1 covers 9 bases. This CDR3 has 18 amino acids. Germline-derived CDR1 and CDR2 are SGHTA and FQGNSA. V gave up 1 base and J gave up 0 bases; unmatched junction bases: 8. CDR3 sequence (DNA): TGTGCCAGCAGCTTAGGACAGGGGGGGTATTTTAGCACAGATACGCAGTATTTT. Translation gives CASSLGQGGYFSTDTQYF.

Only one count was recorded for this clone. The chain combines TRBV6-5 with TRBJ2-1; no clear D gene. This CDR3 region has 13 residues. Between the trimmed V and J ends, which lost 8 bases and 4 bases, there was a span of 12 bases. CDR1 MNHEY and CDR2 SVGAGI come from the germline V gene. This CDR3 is CASRRSSYNEQFF. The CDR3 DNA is TGTGCCAGCCGCCGGTCAAGTTACAATGAGCAGTTCTTC.

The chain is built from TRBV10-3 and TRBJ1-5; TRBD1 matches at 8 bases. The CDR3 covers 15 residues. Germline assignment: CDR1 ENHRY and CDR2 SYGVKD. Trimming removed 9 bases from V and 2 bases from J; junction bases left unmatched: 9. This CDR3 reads CAISQQGGGNQPQHF. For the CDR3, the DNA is TGTGCCATTTCCCAACAGGGGGGCGGCAATCAGCCCCAGCATTTT.

As DNA, the CDR3 is TGTGCCAGCAGTCGGGCGGGGGGGCGAGATACGCAGTATTTT. Encoded protein: CASSRAGGRDTQYF. V is TRBV27 and J is TRBJ2-3, with TRBD2 matching over 9 bases. The V gene end was trimmed by 5 bases and the J gene end by 5 bases; junction bases not matched to a gene: 5. Germline lookup yields CDR1 MNHEY and CDR2 SMNVEV (reference sequence). This CDR3 is 14 amino acids long.